These T cell receptor beta chains were read from a single sample in a study of T-cell reconstitution after alpha-beta-depleted transplantation in children. MiXCR, run by TCRdb on the PCR reads, gives a single entry per CDR3 protein. This table has 640,000 or so distinct CDR3 sequences, around 17% appearing once. Sequencing used PBMCs from the stem cell graft donor, obtained from the stem cell graft. These receptor sequences come from a human donor who donated a stem cell graft to a child with acute myeloid leukemia. The conserved cysteine and the conserved F or W are not part of the CDR3 here.

v_call: TRBV21-1; j_call: TRBJ1-5; cdr3_aa: ASSQDRRRVPFQPQH
v_call: TRBV20-1; j_call: TRBJ2-1; cdr3_aa: SASARNEQF
v_call: TRBV15; j_call: TRBJ2-5; cdr3_aa: ATSSRMKAGSGETQY
v_call: TRBV20-1; j_call: TRBJ1-6; cdr3_aa: SAFTTGTGNSPLH
v_call: TRBV6-2/TRBV6-3; j_call: TRBJ1-5; cdr3_aa: ASRRGATPYQPQH
v_call: TRBV5-1; j_call: TRBJ1-2; cdr3_aa: ASSLPTGDYGYT
v_call: TRBV29-1; j_call: TRBJ1-5; cdr3_aa: SAVQGDYQPQH
v_call: TRBV9; j_call: TRBJ1-2; cdr3_aa: ASSATDYGYT
v_call: TRBV7-3; j_call: TRBJ2-5; cdr3_aa: ASILNPGPTIQETQY
v_call: TRBV9; j_call: TRBJ2-2; cdr3_aa: ASSVDFSGELF
v_call: TRBV12-3/TRBV12-4; j_call: TRBJ2-3; cdr3_aa: ASSPSFSTDTQY
v_call: TRBV27; j_call: TRBJ1-5; cdr3_aa: ASRKQGGTSNQPQH
v_call: TRBV20-1; j_call: TRBJ2-3; cdr3_aa: SARAPRAGAVSTDTQY
v_call: TRBV5-1; j_call: TRBJ1-4; cdr3_aa: ASSTGQGLVKLF
v_call: TRBV10-3; j_call: TRBJ2-5; cdr3_aa: AISIGGPQETQY
v_call: TRBV29-1; j_call: TRBJ2-3; cdr3_aa: SVARETDTQY
v_call: TRBV15; j_call: TRBJ1-2; cdr3_aa: ATSRDLLFEGSSGYT
v_call: TRBV7-9; j_call: TRBJ2-5; cdr3_aa: ASSFLSSGRFQETQY
v_call: TRBV5-1; j_call: TRBJ2-3; cdr3_aa: ASSLRRGDTQY
v_call: TRBV7-2; j_call: TRBJ2-5; cdr3_aa: ASSLNRLQETQY
v_call: TRBV7-9; j_call: TRBJ1-2; cdr3_aa: ASSPLADSLGVGYT
v_call: TRBV20-1; j_call: TRBJ2-1; cdr3_aa: SAPEGGASSYNEQF
v_call: TRBV20-1; j_call: TRBJ1-3; cdr3_aa: SARWDRPNSGNTIY
v_call: TRBV20-1; j_call: TRBJ2-5; cdr3_aa: CARDRQGTQETQY
v_call: TRBV27; j_call: TRBJ1-6; cdr3_aa: ASNQSRDRLYNSPLH
v_call: TRBV5-1; j_call: TRBJ2-2; cdr3_aa: ASTMPRQGGTGELY
v_call: TRBV20-1; j_call: TRBJ1-1; cdr3_aa: SASRGGIPPEAF
v_call: TRBV30; j_call: TRBJ2-1; cdr3_aa: AWNLQGAAEQF
v_call: TRBV7-2; j_call: TRBJ1-1; cdr3_aa: ASSLARQGGTEAF
v_call: TRBV12-3/TRBV12-4; j_call: TRBJ2-5; cdr3_aa: ASSSGLAEGETQY
v_call: TRBV6-1; j_call: TRBJ2-3; cdr3_aa: ASSERWGTDTQY
v_call: TRBV7-3; j_call: TRBJ2-5; cdr3_aa: ASSRRAGDRTETQY
v_call: TRBV7-2; j_call: TRBJ2-1; cdr3_aa: ASSLLGEANEQF
v_call: TRBV5-5; j_call: TRBJ2-7; cdr3_aa: ASSPSAGRQYEQY
v_call: TRBV12-3/TRBV12-4; j_call: TRBJ1-5; cdr3_aa: ASTPGLRGNQPQH
v_call: TRBV20-1; j_call: TRBJ1-1; cdr3_aa: SADLSGNTEAF
v_call: TRBV5-1; j_call: TRBJ2-3; cdr3_aa: ASSLQESSTDTQY
v_call: TRBV4-2; j_call: TRBJ2-2; cdr3_aa: ASSQDTSGGANTGELF
v_call: TRBV29-1; j_call: TRBJ2-3; cdr3_aa: SGRRAGGFTDTQY
v_call: TRBV20-1; j_call: TRBJ1-2; cdr3_aa: SARDGGHYGYT
v_call: TRBV20-1; j_call: TRBJ2-1; cdr3_aa: SAREGRGGHYNEQF